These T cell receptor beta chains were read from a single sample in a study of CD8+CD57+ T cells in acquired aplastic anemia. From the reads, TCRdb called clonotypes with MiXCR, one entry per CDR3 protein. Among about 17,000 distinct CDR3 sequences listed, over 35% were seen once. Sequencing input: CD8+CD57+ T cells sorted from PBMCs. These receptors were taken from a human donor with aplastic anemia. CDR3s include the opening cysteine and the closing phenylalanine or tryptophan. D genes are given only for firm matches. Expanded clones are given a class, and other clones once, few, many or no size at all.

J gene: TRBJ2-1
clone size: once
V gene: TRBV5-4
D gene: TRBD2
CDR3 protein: CASSSRGLAGGFYNEQFF
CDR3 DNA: TGTGCCAGCAGCTCCCGTGGGCTAGCGGGAGGGTTTTACAATGAGCAGTTCTTC

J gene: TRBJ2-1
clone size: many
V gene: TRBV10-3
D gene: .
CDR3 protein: CATQVGDSYNEQFF
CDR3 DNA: TGTGCCACGCAGGTAGGAGACTCCTACAATGAGCAGTTCTTC

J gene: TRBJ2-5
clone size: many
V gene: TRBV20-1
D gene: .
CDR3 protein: CSARDIGRSGETQYF
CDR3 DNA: TGCAGTGCTAGAGATATCGGTCGTTCGGGGGAGACCCAGTACTTC

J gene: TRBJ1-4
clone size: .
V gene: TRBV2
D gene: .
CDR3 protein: CASRGAGKLFF
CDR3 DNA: TGTGCCAGCAGGGGAGCCGGAAAACTGTTTTTT

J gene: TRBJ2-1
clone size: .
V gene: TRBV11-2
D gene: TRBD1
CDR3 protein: CASSFSPGQYLNEQFF
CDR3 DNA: TGTGCCAGCAGCTTCAGTCCGGGACAGTACCTCAATGAGCAGTTCTTC

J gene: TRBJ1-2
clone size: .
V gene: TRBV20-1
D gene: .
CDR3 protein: CSANYGYTF
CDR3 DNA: TGCAGTGCTAACTATGGCTACACCTTC

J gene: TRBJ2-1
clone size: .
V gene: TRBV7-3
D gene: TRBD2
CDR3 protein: CASSSSGRAGVEQFF
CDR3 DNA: TGTGCCAGCAGCTCAAGCGGGAGGGCCGGGGTTGAGCAGTTCTTC

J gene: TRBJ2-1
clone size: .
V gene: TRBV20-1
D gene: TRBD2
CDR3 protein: CSAIVGTSGAYNEQFF
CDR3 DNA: TGCAGTGCAATAGTGGGGACTAGCGGGGCATACAATGAGCAGTTCTTC

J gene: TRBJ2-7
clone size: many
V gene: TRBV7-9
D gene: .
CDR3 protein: CASSLLGRGHEQYF
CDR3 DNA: TGTGCCAGCAGCTTACTGGGCAGGGGCCACGAGCAGTACTTC

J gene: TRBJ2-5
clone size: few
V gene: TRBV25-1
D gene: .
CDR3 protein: CASSEGAEETQYF
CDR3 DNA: TGTGCCAGCAGTGAAGGGGCCGAAGAGACCCAGTACTTC

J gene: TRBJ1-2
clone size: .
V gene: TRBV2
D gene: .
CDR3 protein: CASSRSRARLDYGYTF
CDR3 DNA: TGTGCCAGCAGCCGAAGCAGGGCCCGTCTAGACTATGGCTACACCTTC

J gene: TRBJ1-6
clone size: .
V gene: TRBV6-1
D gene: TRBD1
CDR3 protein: CASSGGQGLNSPLHF
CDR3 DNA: TGTGCCAGCAGCGGGGGACAGGGGCTGAATTCACCCCTCCACTTT

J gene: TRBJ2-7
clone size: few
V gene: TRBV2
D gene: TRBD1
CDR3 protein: CASIRTGSYEQYF
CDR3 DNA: TGTGCCAGTATTCGGACAGGGAGCTACGAGCAGTACTTC

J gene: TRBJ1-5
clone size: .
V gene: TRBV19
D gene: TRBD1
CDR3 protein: CASSIMGQGGQPQHF
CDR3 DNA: TGTGCCAGTAGTATAATGGGACAGGGCGGACAGCCCCAGCATTTT

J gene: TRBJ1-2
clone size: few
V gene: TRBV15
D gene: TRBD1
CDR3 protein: CATSSRTGGSYGYTF
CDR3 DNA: TGTGCCACCAGCTCACGGACAGGGGGAAGCTATGGCTACACCTTC